The following is a TCR beta chain sequence with its context. No antigen is known for it. The CDR3 contains 15 residues. The germline V gene encodes CDR1 SGHVS and CDR2 FQNEAQ. V gave up 1 base and J gave up 9 bases; unmatched junction bases: 6. The data were produced by immunoSEQ multiplex PCR, yet TCRdb's version contains in-frame clones alone and is incomplete. Among tens of thousands of clones listed, 86% were seen once. The entry originates in a study of OX40 agonist ivuxolimab in advanced cancers. Across the whole study: Two patients with cutaneous melanoma and one with hepatocellular carcinoma, three in total, showed partial responses.

Study observations and caveats: Still undetermined is the antigen specificity of the expanded peripheral T cells. CD4+ and CD8+ blood T cells expanded clonally by week 6 at 0.1 to 3.0 mg/kg.

Sequencing used CD4+ or CD8+ T cells sorted from blood, obtained in a trial of the OX40 agonist ivuxolimab. This chain uses TRBV7-8 with TRBJ2-7, with 13 bases that match TRBD2. This TCR was sampled from an adult with an advanced solid tumor such as melanoma, head and neck, liver or kidney cancer. DNA for the CDR3: TGTGCCAGCAGCTTAGAAGCCGGGACTAGCGGGACGCAGTACTTC. This encodes CASSLEAGTSGTQYF.